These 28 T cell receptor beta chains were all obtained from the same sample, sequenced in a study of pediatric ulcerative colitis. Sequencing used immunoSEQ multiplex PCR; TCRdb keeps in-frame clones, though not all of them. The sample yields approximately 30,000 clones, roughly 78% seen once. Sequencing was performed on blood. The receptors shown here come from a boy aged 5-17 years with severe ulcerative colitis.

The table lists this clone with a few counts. CDR3 region: CASSPRGTPSLAFF. The CDR3 nucleotides read TGTGCCAGCAGCCCACGCGGCACCCCCTCGTTAGCTTTCTTT. The V and J genes are TRBV9 and TRBJ1-1; unclear D gene. Germline-derived CDR1 and CDR2 are SGDLS and YYNGEE. CDR3 length: 14 amino acids. The V and J ends lost 4 bases and 10 bases respectively, with 20 bases between them. Drawing the rest from reference TRBV9 and TRBJ1-1, the complete variable domain is DSGVTQTPKHLITATGQRVTLRCSPRSGDLSVYWYQQSLDQGLQFLIQYYNGEERAKGNILERFSAQQFPDLHSELNLSSLELGDSALYFCASSPRGTPSLAFFGQGTRLTVV.

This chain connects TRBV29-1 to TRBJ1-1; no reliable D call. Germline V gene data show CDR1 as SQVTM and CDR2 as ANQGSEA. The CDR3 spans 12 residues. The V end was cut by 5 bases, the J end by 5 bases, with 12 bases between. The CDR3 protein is CSVRGFRTEAFF. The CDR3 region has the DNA TGCAGCGTTCGGGGTTTTAGGACTGAAGCTTTCTTT.

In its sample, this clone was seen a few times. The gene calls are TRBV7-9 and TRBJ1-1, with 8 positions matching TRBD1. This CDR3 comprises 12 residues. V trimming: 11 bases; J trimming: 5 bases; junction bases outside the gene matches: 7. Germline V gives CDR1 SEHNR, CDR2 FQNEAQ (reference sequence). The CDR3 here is CACGQGRTEAFF. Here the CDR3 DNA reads TGTGCCTGCGGACAGGGTCGAACTGAAGCTTTCTTT.

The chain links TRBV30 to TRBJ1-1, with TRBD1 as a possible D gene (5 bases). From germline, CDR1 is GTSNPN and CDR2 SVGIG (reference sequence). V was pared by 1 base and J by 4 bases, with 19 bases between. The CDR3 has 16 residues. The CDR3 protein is CAWSGEGLGAITEAFF. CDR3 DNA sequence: TGTGCCTGGAGTGGGGAAGGATTAGGGGCGATCACTGAAGCTTTCTTT.

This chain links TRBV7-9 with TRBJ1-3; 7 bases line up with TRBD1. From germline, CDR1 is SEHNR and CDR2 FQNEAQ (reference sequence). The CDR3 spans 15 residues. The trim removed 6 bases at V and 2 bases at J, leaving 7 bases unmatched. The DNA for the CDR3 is TGTGCCAGCAGTTACGACAGGGCCGCTGGAAACACCATATATTTT. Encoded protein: CASSYDRAAGNTIYF.

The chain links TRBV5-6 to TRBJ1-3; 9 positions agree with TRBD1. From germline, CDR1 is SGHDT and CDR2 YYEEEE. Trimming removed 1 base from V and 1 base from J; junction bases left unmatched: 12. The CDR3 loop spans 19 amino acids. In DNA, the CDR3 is TGTGCCAGCAGCTTGACCCGCTGGGACAGGGACCTTTCTGGAAACACCATATATTTT. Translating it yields CASSLTRWDRDLSGNTIYF.

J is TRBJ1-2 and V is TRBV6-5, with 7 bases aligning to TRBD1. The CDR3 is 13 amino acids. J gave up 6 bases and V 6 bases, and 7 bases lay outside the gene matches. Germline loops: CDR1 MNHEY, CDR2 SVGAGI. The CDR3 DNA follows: TGTGCCAGCAGGGCCGGGACAGCTCATGGCTACACCTTC. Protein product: CASRAGTAHGYTF.

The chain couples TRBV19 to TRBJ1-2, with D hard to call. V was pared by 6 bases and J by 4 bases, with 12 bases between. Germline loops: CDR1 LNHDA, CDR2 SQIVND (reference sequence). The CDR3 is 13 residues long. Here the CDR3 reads CASSPIGLYGYTF. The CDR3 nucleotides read TGTGCCAGTAGCCCGATAGGGCTCTATGGCTACACCTTC. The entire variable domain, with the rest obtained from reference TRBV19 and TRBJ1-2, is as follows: DGGITQSPKYLFRKEGQNVTLSCEQNLNHDAMYWYRQDPGQGLRLIYYSQIVNDFQKGDIAEGYSVSREKKESFPLTVTSAQKNPTAFYLCASSPIGLYGYTFGSGTRLTVV.

The CDR3: CATSRDRGAIMANEKLFF. As DNA, the CDR3 is TGTGCCACCAGCAGAGATAGGGGTGCGATTATGGCTAATGAAAAACTGTTTTTT. This chain joins TRBV15 and TRBJ1-4; D possibly corresponds to TRBD1 (5 bases). Trimming stripped 0 bases from V and 3 bases from J, with 17 bases between. Germline V gives CDR1 LNHNV, CDR2 YYDKDF (reference sequence). The CDR3 length is 18 residues.

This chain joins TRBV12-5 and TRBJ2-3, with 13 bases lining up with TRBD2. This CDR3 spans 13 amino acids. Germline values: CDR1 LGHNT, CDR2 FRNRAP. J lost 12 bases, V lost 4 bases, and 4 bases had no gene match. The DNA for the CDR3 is TGTGCTAGTGGTTCAACTAGCGGGGGGGTACAGTATTTT. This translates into CASGSTSGGVQYF.

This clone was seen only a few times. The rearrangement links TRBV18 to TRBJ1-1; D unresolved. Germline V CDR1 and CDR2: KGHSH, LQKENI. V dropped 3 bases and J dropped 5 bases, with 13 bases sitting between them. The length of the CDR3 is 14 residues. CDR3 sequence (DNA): TGTGCCAGCTCACCGTTGGTTGGCCCTACTGAAGCTTTCTTT. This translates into CASSPLVGPTEAFF.

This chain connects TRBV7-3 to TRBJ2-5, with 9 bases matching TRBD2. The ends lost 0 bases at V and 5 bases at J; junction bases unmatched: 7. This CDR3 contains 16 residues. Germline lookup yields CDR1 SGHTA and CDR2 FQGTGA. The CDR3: CASSLTGGGARETQYF. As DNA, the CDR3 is TGTGCCAGCAGCTTAACTGGCGGGGGGGCCCGGGAGACCCAGTACTTC. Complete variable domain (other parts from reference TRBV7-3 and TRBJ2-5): GAGVSQTPSNKVTEKGKYVELRCDPISGHTALYWYRQSLGQGPEFLIYFQGTGAADDSGLPNDRFFAVRPEGSVSTLKIQRTERGDSAVYLCASSLTGGGARETQYFGPGTRLLVL.

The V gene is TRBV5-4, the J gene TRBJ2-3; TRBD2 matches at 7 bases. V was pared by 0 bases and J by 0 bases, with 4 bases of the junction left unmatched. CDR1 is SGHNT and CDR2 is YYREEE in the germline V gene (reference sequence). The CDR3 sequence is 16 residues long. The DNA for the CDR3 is TGTGCCAGCAGCTTGGCAGTAGCGGGCAGCACAGATACGCAGTATTTT. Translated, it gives CASSLAVAGSTDTQYF.

CDR3 in amino acids: CASSRNSRQAAFF. CDR3 in DNA: TGTGCCAGCAGCCGGAACTCCCGACAGGCCGCTTTCTTT. This chain connects TRBV6-5 to TRBJ1-1, with a possible D match to TRBD1 (6 bases). V was clipped by 6 bases and J by 11 bases, with 19 bases between them. CDR3 length equals 13 residues. CDR1 is MNHEY and CDR2 is SVGAGI in the germline V gene.

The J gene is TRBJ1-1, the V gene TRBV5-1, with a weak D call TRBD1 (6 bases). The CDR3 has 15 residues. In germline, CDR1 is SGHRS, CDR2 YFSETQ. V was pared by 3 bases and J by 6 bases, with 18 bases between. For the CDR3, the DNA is TGCGCCAGCAGCTCTAATTCCAGGGGAGGCCCTGAAGCTTTCTTT. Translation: CASSSNSRGGPEAFF. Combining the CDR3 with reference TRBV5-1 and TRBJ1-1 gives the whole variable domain KAGVTQTPRYLIKTRGQQVTLSCSPISGHRSVSWYQQTPGQGLQFLFEYFSETQRNKGNFPGRFSGRQFSNSRSEMNVSTLELGDSALYLCASSSNSRGGPEAFFGQGTRLTVV.

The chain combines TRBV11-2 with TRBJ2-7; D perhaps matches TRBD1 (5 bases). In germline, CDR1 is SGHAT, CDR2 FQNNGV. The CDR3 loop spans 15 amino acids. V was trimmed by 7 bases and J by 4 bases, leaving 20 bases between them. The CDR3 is CASTHDSRPEYEQYF. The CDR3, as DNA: TGTGCCAGCACCCACGACAGCCGTCCCGAGTACGAGCAGTACTTC. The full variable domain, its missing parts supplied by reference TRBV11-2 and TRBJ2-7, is EAGVAQSPRYKIIEKRQSVAFWCNPISGHATLYWYQQILGQGPKLLIQFQNNGVVDDSQLPKDRFSAERLKGVDSTLKIQPAKLEDSAVYLCASTHDSRPEYEQYFGPGTRLTVT.

CDR3 sequence (DNA): TGTGCCAGCAGCTTAGTGAACAATCAGCCCCAGCATTTT. Translation gives CASSLVNNQPQHF. J is TRBJ1-5 and V is TRBV7-8; D not certain. The V gene lost 1 base and the J gene lost 3 bases, with 4 bases spanning the gap. The CDR3 runs 13 residues. Germline V gives CDR1 SGHVS, CDR2 FQNEAQ. The full variable domain, its missing parts supplied by reference TRBV7-8 and TRBJ1-5, is GAGVSQSPRYKVAKRGQDVALRCDPISGHVSLFWYQQALGQGPEFLTYFQNEAQLDKSGLPSDRFFAERPEGSVSTLKIQRTQQEDSAVYLCASSLVNNQPQHFGDGTRLSIL.

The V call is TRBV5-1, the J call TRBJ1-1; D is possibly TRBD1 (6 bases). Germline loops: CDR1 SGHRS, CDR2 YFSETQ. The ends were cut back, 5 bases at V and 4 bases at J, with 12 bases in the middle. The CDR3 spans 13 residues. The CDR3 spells CASRGAGGTEAFF. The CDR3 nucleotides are TGCGCCAGCAGGGGGGCTGGGGGCACTGAAGCTTTCTTT.

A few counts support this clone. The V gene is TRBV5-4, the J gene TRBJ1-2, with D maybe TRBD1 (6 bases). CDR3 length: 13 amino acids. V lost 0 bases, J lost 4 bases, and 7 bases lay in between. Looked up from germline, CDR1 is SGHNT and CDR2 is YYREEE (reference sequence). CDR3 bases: TGTGCCAGCAGCTTGGTGGACAGCTATGGCTACACCTTC. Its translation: CASSLVDSYGYTF.

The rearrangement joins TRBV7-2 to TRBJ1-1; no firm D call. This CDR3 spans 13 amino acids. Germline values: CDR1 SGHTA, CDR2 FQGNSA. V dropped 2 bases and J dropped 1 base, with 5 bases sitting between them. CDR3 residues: CASSLRENTEAFF. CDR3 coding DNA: TGTGCCAGCAGCTTAAGGGAGAACACTGAAGCTTTCTTT.

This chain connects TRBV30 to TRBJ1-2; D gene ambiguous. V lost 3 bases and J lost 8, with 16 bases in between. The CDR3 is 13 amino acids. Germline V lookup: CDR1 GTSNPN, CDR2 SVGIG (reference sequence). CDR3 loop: CAWSLPFSSGYTF. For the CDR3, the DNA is TGTGCCTGGAGCTTGCCCTTCAGCTCCGGCTACACCTTC.

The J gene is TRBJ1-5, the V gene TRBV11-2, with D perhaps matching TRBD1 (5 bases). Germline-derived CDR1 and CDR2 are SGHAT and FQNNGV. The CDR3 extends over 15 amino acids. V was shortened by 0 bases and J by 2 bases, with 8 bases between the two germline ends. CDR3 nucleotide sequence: TGTGCCAGCAGCTTAGATCGAGGGGGCAATCAGCCCCAGCATTTT. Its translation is CASSLDRGGNQPQHF. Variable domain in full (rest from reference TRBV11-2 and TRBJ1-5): EAGVAQSPRYKIIEKRQSVAFWCNPISGHATLYWYQQILGQGPKLLIQFQNNGVVDDSQLPKDRFSAERLKGVDSTLKIQPAKLEDSAVYLCASSLDRGGNQPQHFGDGTRLSIL.

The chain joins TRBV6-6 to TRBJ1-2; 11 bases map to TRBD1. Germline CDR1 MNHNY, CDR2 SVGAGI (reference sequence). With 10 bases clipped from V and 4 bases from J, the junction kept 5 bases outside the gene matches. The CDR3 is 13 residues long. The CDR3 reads CATGTGGFYGYTF. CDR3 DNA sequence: TGTGCCACCGGGACAGGGGGTTTCTATGGCTACACCTTC.

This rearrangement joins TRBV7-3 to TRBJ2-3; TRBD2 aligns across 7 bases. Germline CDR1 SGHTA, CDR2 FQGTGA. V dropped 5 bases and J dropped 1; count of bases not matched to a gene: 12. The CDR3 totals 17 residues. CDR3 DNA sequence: TGTGCCAGCAGCCCTCGCGGGGGTTGGGTAGGCACAGATACGCAGTATTTT. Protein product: CASSPRGGWVGTDTQYF.

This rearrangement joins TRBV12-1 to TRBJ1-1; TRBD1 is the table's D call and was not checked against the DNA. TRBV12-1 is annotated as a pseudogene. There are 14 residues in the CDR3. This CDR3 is CASSRRTESTEAFF. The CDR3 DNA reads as TGTGCCAGCAGCCGCCGGACAGAGAGTACCGAAGCTTTCTTT.

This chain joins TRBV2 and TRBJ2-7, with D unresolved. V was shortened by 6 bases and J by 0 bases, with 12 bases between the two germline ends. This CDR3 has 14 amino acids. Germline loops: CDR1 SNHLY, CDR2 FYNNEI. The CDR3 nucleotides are TGTGCCAGCAGCGGAAGGGCAACCTCCTACGAGCAGTACTTC. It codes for CASSGRATSYEQYF.

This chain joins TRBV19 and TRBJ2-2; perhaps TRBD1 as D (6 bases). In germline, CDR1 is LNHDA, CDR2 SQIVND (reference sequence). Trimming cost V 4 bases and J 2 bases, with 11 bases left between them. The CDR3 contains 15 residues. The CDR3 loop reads CASSTSDRNTGELFF. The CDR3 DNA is TGTGCCAGTAGTACATCGGACAGAAACACCGGGGAGCTGTTTTTT.

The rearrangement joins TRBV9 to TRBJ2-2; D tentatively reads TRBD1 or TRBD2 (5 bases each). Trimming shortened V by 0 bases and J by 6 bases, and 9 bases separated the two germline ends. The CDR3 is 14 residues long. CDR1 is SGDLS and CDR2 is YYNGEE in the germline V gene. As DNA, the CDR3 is TGTGCCAGCAGCGTAGTTGGGGGACCCGGGGAGCTGTTTTTT. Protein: CASSVVGGPGELFF.